This T cell receptor (beta chain) is from a study of T cells in Graves' hyperthyroidism and ophthalmopathy. It was RNA transcripts that yielded the amplified TCR beta CDR3 regions. Carried out on the TCR CDR3, a first-round RT-PCR used the HTBI primer set. In TCRdb, the multiplex PCR reads were re-called with MiXCR into one record per CDR3 protein. The sample consists of roughly 740,000 distinct CDR3 sequences, approximately 16% of them appearing once. This clonotype was counted at least ten times. Germline values: CDR1 MNHEY, CDR2 SMNVEV (reference sequence). The CDR3 runs 17 residues. V was cut by 8 bases and J by 8 bases, with 29 bases left in between.

Input material: blood. The V call is TRBV27, the J call TRBJ2-3, with D maybe TRBD2 (5 bases). This TCR was recovered from a man aged 18 to 29 with Graves' hyperthyroidism. CDR3 amino acids: CASALSPLPGREGTQYF. CDR3 nucleotide sequence: TGTGCCAGCGCCCTTTCGCCCCTTCCGGGAAGGGAAGGTACGCAGTATTTT.